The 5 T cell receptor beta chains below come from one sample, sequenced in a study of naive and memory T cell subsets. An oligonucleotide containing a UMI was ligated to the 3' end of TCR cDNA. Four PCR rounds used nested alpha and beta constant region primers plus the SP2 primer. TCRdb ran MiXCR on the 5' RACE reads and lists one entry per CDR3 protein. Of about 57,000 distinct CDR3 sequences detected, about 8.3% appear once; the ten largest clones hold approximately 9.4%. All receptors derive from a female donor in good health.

The CDR3 DNA is TGTGCCAGCAGCTTTAACCGGGCAGGCCGGACTGAAGCTTTCTTT. Translating gives CASSFNRAGRTEAFF. The genes are TRBV7-9 and TRBJ1-1; no definite D call. CDR3 length: 15 residues. V was pared by 3 bases and J by 5 bases, with 16 bases between. The germline CDR1 and CDR2 sequences are SEHNR and FQNEAQ (reference sequence).

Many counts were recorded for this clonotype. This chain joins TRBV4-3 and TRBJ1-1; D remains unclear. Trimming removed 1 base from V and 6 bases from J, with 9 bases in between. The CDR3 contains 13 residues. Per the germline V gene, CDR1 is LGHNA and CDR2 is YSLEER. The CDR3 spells CASSQVGVSEAFF. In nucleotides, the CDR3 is TGCGCCAGCAGCCAAGTTGGCGTGTCTGAAGCTTTCTTT.

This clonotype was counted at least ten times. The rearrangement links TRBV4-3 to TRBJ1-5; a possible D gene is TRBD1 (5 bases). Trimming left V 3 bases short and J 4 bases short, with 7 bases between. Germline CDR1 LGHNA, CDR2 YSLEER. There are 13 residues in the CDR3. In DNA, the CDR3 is TGCGCCAGCAGCCAGACAGCTAATCAGCCCCAGCATTTT. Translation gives CASSQTANQPQHF.

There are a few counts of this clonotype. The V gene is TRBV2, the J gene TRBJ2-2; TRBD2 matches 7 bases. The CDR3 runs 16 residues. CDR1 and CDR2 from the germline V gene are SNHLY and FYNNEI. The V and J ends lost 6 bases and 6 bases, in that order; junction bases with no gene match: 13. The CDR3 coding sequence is TGTGCCAGCAGACTGAACCCAACCACTAGCGCCGGGGAGCTGTTTTTT. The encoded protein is CASRLNPTTSAGELFF.

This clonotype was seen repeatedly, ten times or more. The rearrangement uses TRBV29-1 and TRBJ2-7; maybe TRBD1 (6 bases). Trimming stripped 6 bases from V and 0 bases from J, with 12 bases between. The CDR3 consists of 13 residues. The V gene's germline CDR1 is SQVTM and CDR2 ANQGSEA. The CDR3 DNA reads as TGCAGCGTCCTATGGACAGACTCCTACGAGCAGTACTTC. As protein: CSVLWTDSYEQYF.